The 7 T cell receptor beta chains presented below share a single source sample, sequenced in a study of shared clonotypes between healthy human individuals (TCRdb year 2020). Receptor libraries were prepared by the immunoSEQ multiplex PCR assay. The immuneACCESS repertoire file appears here via TCRdb, limited to in-frame rearrangements. These files lack a portion of the clones; in checked studies, under half of the deficit traces to unresolved V genes, and the cause of the others is not known. A total of approximately 1.9 million clones appear in this sample, about 93% of them only once. In total, the top ten clones hold over 1.5% of the sample. CD8 naive samples were obtained by positive selection for CCR7 among CD45RO-negative cells, yielding a CD45RA+CCR7+ population from which TemRA cells were excluded. Sequenced material: naive CD8+ T cells from PBMCs. The label giving this sample's cell subset or site can be read as: CD45RA+CCR7+. The source of these receptors is a man younger than 35 in good health. Some clones in this sample may be carry-over from other donors' samples.

This sequence joins TRBV9 and TRBJ1-2, with D unclear. This CDR3 region has 12 residues. Germline-derived CDR1 and CDR2 are SGDLS and YYNGEE. V lost 3 bases to trimming and J lost 0 bases, with 3 bases between them. The CDR3 DNA reads TGTGCCAGCAGCGGCTCTAACTATGGCTACACCTTC. Amino acids: CASSGSNYGYTF.

This chain uses TRBV21-1 with TRBJ1-1. TRBV21-1 is flagged as a pseudogene. The CDR3 is 16 amino acids. The CDR3 DNA reads as TGTGCCAGCAGCAAAGAGGACTCGGGGTGGGGCACTGAAGCTTTCTTT. Amino acids: CASSKEDSGWGTEAFF.

This chain joins TRBV27 and TRBJ2-3; D is ambiguous. This CDR3 has 14 residues. Germline CDR1 MNHEY, CDR2 SMNVEV (reference sequence). V was clipped by 2 bases and J by 2 bases, with 8 bases between them. Here the CDR3 reads CASSLTLITDTQYF. CDR3 nucleotides: TGTGCCAGCAGTTTAACTCTGATCACAGATACGCAGTATTTT.

With regard to this clone: Other DNA sequences within the sample encode an identical CDR3. The chain has TRBV5-4 and TRBJ2-7, with D tentatively TRBD1 or TRBD2 (5 bases each). The CDR3 has 14 residues. Germline CDR1 is SGHNT and CDR2 is YYREEE (reference sequence). The germline V and J ends were trimmed by 4 bases and 4 bases, with 15 bases remaining between them. The CDR3: CASSTGTASYEQYF. The CDR3 DNA reads as TGTGCCAGCAGCACCGGGACCGCGTCTTACGAGCAGTACTTC.

Turning to this clone: Other DNA sequences within the sample encode an identical CDR3. The chain employs TRBV29-1 and TRBJ1-2, with TRBD1 as a possible D gene (6 bases). Germline V CDR1 and CDR2: SQVTM, ANQGSEA. V was pared by 6 bases and J by 6 bases, with 8 bases between. The CDR3 totals 10 residues. CDR3 in DNA: TGCAGCGTCTACAGGGATGGCTACACCTTC. This gives the protein CSVYRDGYTF. Based on the CDR3 plus reference TRBV29-1 and TRBJ1-2, the full variable domain is SAVISQKPSRDICQRGTSLTIQCQVDSQVTMMFWYRQQPGQSLTLIATANQGSEATYESGFVIDKFPISRPNLTFSTLTVSNMSPEDSSIYLCSVYRDGYTFGSGTRLTVV.

This chain connects TRBV7-8 to TRBJ2-5; 13 bases fit TRBD2. CDR3 length equals 15 residues. CDR1 and CDR2 (germline): SGHVS, FQNEAQ. Trimming cost V 6 bases and J 3 bases; bases outside gene matches: 4. The CDR3 sequence: CASRGGLAGEETQYF. The CDR3 DNA follows: TGTGCCAGCAGAGGAGGACTAGCGGGGGAAGAGACCCAGTACTTC.

V is TRBV6-5 and J is TRBJ2-7; possibly TRBD1 for D (5 bases). Germline-derived CDR1 and CDR2 are MNHEY and SVGAGI. V was clipped by 0 bases and J by 3 bases, with 12 bases between them. This CDR3 region has 15 residues. The CDR3 bases are TGTGCCAGCAGTTACTCGACACAGGACCTCTACGAGCAGTACTTC. Protein product: CASSYSTQDLYEQYF.